What follows describes a single T cell receptor (beta chain). The antigen it recognizes is unknown. Base qualities were left out, and no much larger clone turns up one base away. These data come from a study of shared clonotypes between healthy human individuals (TCRdb year 2020). As for the study more broadly: The cohort included three men and a couple of women between 18 and 49 years of age. To increase sequencing depth and limit assay-specific biases, different laboratories used diverse techniques to prepare libraries and sequence TCR repertoires. To estimate repertoire size and how much clonotypes are shared between individuals, the study performed deep sequencing of blood TCR repertoires from a handful of healthy adults. Per donor, leukapheresis produced somewhere between about 0.9 and 9 billion PBMCs. Per donor, three plates each were used for CD4 naive and CD4 memory, two for CD8 naive, and one for CD8 memory. The full study reports these points: Pairwise subsampling led to the expectation that sequencing depth would affect the degree of clonotype sharing among donors. Rarefaction of sorted-subset datasets indicated incomplete sequencing despite the large sequencing depth. Naive subsets generally had larger estimated clonotype richness than memory subsets did. Because the study included a small number of donors, the genetic and exposure-history diversity represented was limited. Sampling was restricted to blood, and TCR repertoires in tissue are likely to differ from TCR repertoires in blood. Approximately 5% of naive CD4, 3.5% of naive CD8, 2.3% of memory CD4, and 0.4% of memory CD8 clonotypes were shared across several donors. Clonotypes shared by all four sorted-subset donors showed higher generation probabilities than non-shared clonotypes.

TCR CDR3 regions were amplified from genomic DNA by multiplex PCR using the deep immunoSEQ assay. For each cell subset, the extracted genomic DNA was distributed evenly across all wells of several immunoSEQ 96-well plates, and each plate served as one replicate. For sorted subsets, each replicate PCR was loaded with around 200 ng genomic DNA, equivalent to approximately 27,000 T cell genomes. Purified libraries were measured with a Qubit 3.0 fluorometer, size-checked on a Bioanalyzer 2100, and measured again with the KAPA Library Quantification kit. Every immunoSEQ 96-well plate was sequenced on a separate single-read 150-cycle Illumina NextSeq 550 flow cell. Turning to the authors' computational methods: Because the immunoSEQ output included only junctional sequences and no quality scores, the filtering could not be the same as the filtering used for full-length reads. Sequences were annotated with PyIR, a Python wrapper for IgBLAST v1.9, and V/J genes and CDR3 were assigned using IMGT germline references. Reads with weak V/J assignments (E-value above 1e-6), missing CDR3, stop codons, out-of-frame junctions, or ambiguous translated residues were removed. A V3J clonotype was defined by an identical inferred V gene, J gene, and CDR3 amino acid sequence. Percentage overlap between repertoires was calculated by dividing the number of shared unique clonotypes by the size of the smaller repertoire. RTK rarefaction, the Chao1 estimator, and Recon v2.1 estimates of unobserved clonotypes were used to assess repertoire richness. Generation probabilities were computed with OLGA for all TCRbeta clonotypes obtained by the gDNA method from several donors. As stored in TCRdb, this immuneACCESS dataset retains in-frame rearrangements with V and J assigned. A fraction of the clones does not appear; measured against another copy, unresolved V genes explain less than half of the discrepancy, and the remainder lacks a known reason. V and J calls and clone size are given by that table; D and trimming were obtained from the DNA. The sample yields some 2 million clones; roughly 94% were counted once. Jointly, the top ten make up 0.95% to 1.5% of the sample.

CD8 naive samples consisted of CD45RO-negative cells that were positively selected for CCR7, yielding a CD45RA+CCR7+ population without TemRA cells. The donors were healthy, HIV-negative adults with no recently reported acute infections or vaccinations. Every donor was a Caucasian adult living in Nashville, Tennessee, USA. Blood was obtained by leukapheresis, after which PBMCs were separated by Ficoll-Histopaque density gradient centrifugation and cryopreserved in liquid nitrogen vapor phase. Analytical flow cytometry was used to check the purity and quantity of each magnetically sorted T cell population. Genomic DNA was isolated from every sorted fraction and measured by UV absorbance on a Nanodrop 2000c. The CDR3 numbers 13 residues from cysteine through phenylalanine. Of all the DNA, just the CDR3 is kept, 39 bases in frame from base 1. At the junction V is shortened by 5 bases and J by 5 bases; bases outside the gene matches: 3. Based on the germline V gene, the CDR1 and CDR2 sequences are MNHEY and SVGAGI.

The sample consisted of naive CD8+ T cells sorted from blood. The sample's cell subset or site label, decoded: CD45RA+CCR7+. The sequence is built from TRBV6-5 and TRBJ2-7, with 10 bases matching TRBD1. This sequence was found in a young man in good health. CDR3 region: CASSLTGGDEQYF. The bases read TGTGCCAGCAGTCTGACAGGGGGCGACGAGCAGTACTTC.